The sequence of this TCR beta chain was determined in a study of blood T cell repertoires in COVID-19 (dated by TCRdb to the early 2020s). Study-wide context: The collaborator samples originated in the United States, Italy and Spain and spanned the acute and convalescent phases of COVID-19. The material from the prospective study consisted of cDNA or gDNA derived from T cells, B-cell-depleted T cells, or PBMCs. The dataset comprised deeply sampled blood TCRbeta repertoires from subjects exposed to, actively infected with, or recovered from COVID-19. The repertoires were made available in a free public database intended to serve as a resource for research on the immune response to SARS-CoV-2. The samples were drawn from two sources: the first 160 participants of the ongoing ImmuneRACE study, and 1,254 subjects contributed by 6 global collaborators. The sample metadata nearly always contained a de-identified subject ID, COVID-19 status, age in years and sex. Where available, HLA class I and class II types were taken from metadata supplied by the sample provider and were not determined by assay-based typing.

The CDR3 contains 15 residues, cysteine and phenylalanine counted. Only CDR3 DNA remains: 45 bases, in frame from the first base. Clipping removes 0 bases from V and 5 bases from J, with 6 as the unmatched junction base count. CDR1 is given as MNHEY and CDR2 as SVGAGI, both from the germline V gene. Study-wide findings and limitations: The quantity of clinical and demographic metadata differed by source and by participant and was supplied without curation.

A second Seattle source provided samples from volunteer blood donors who had recovered from COVID-19. Whole blood was collected in K2EDTA tubes by collaborating institutions according to the institutions' own protocols. For TCRbeta analysis, collaborators shipped samples as frozen whole blood, isolated PBMCs, or DNA extracted from either of those sample types. TCRbeta CDR3 regions were amplified from genomic DNA by means of the immunoSEQ Assay, a bias-controlled multiplex PCR. Regarding the original processing steps: The number of nucleated cells in each sample was estimated by amplification of reference gene primers within the assay. Sequence reads were collapsed and filtered to measure the absolute abundance of every unique TCRbeta CDR3 rearrangement. For each sample, productive Simpson clonality was calculated as the square root of Simpson's diversity index over productive rearrangements. The table comes from immuneACCESS by way of TCRdb, which keeps in-frame sequences with V and J called. Part of the clones is missing from these tables; in studies checked, under half for an unresolved V gene and the rest for unknown reasons. V, J and clone size reflect that table, while D and trimming were determined from the DNA. This sample gives about 220,000 clones in total; 80% to 85% of them show up just once. The ten largest clones add up to 3% of the sample.

Regarding this clone: This receptor's antigen is unknown. The input lacks base qualities; no much larger clone sits a single base away.

The material sequenced was peripheral blood. The chain links TRBV6-5 with TRBJ1-2, with 7 middle bases fitting TRBD1. This clonotype originated in a young woman who had recovered from COVID-19. The bases are TGTGCCAGCAGTTACTCAGGGGGCGGATGGTATGGCTACACCTTC. Its product reads: CASSYSGGGWYGYTF.